These T cell receptor beta chains were read from a single sample in a study of PD-L1 blockade in urothelial cancer. Profiled with immunoSEQ multiplex PCR; TCRdb holds only in-frame clones, not every one. The sample has 130,000 or so clones, roughly 84% seen once; the top ten hold about 2.9%. This material consisted of PBMCs, taken around atezolizumab (anti-PD-L1) treatment. The receptors here all came from a man in his fifties with urothelial cancer. CDR3s include the opening cysteine and the closing phenylalanine or tryptophan. D genes are given only for firm matches. Some rows have no size entry. The others give once, few or many, or a class for an expanded clone.

d_gene	j_gene	len	v_gene	abundance	CDR3nt	CDR3aa
TRBD2	TRBJ2-7	15	TRBV7-2	-	TGTGCCAGCAGCCCCCTGGGGACTAGCGGTTACGAGCAGTACTTC	CASSPLGTSGYEQYF
TRBD1	TRBJ1-5	14	TRBV15	-	TGTGCCACTGAGGAGGACAGGGCAAATCAGCCCCAGCATTTT	CATEEDRANQPQHF
TRBD1	TRBJ2-3	13	TRBV28	-	TGTGCCAGCACCCACAGGGGGCGGCATACGCAGTATTTT	CASTHRGRHTQYF
-	TRBJ2-3	13	TRBV15	-	TGTGCCACCAGCGGGCGAGGCACAGATACGCAGTATTTT	CATSGRGTDTQYF
-	TRBJ2-7	13	TRBV6-5	-	TGTGCCAGCAGTAACACAGGATCCGACGAGCAGTACTTC	CASSNTGSDEQYF
TRBD2	TRBJ2-7	17	TRBV4-2	once	TGTGCCAGCAGCCAAGAGAGGACTAGCGGGGGGACCTACGAGCAGTACTTC	CASSQERTSGGTYEQYF
TRBD1	TRBJ1-4	15	TRBV5-1	-	TGCGCCAGCAGCTTGGGTGGCAGGGGGCAGGAAAAACTGTTTTTT	CASSLGGRGQEKLFF
-	TRBJ1-6	14	TRBV28	-	TGTGCCAGCAGCCCGACACAGCCGGGGTCACCCCTCCACTTT	CASSPTQPGSPLHF
TRBD2	TRBJ2-2	18	TRBV28	-	TGTGCCAGCAGTTTACGCTGGCGGGGGGCCCCAAGGACCGGGGAGCTGTTTTTT	CASSLRWRGAPRTGELFF
-	TRBJ2-3	24	TRBV28	-	TGTGCCAGCAGTCTACGCCAATCCACCACACCGGGACAGCCTAGCGTTCCCCCTGGCAAAGCGCAGTATTTT	CASSLRQSTTPGQPSVPPGKAQYF
TRBD1	TRBJ1-2	16	TRBV19	-	TGTGCCAGTAGTGAAACCGGGACAGGGATTGTCTATGGCTACACCTTC	CASSETGTGIVYGYTF
-	TRBJ1-1	13	TRBV7-2	-	TGTGCCAGCAGCTTAGGAGAGAGGGAAAGAGCTTTCTTT	CASSLGERERAFF
TRBD1	TRBJ2-5	12	TRBV2	few	TGTGCCAGCAGGGGACAGGGGGAGACCCAGTACTTC	CASRGQGETQYF
-	TRBJ1-4	16	TRBV11-3	-	TGTGCCAGCAGCTTAGGTTTCCGGGGGGCGGATGAAAAACTGTTTTTT	CASSLGFRGADEKLFF
-	TRBJ2-6	17	TRBV19	many	TGTGCCAGTAGCAACCCGGGACATCCCTCTGGGGCCAACGTCCTGACTTTC	CASSNPGHPSGANVLTF
TRBD2	TRBJ2-1	16	TRBV7-2	-	TGTGCCAGCAGCTTCCTAGCGGGAGGGCCTGGGAATGAGCAGTTCTTC	CASSFLAGGPGNEQFF
TRBD2	TRBJ2-4	15	TRBV5-1	-	TGCGCCAGCACCCCCGTGGCGGGGGTCAAAAACATTCAGTACTTC	CASTPVAGVKNIQYF
-	TRBJ1-2	12	TRBV4-1	-	TGCGCCAGCAGCCGGGACATTGGTGGCTACACCTTC	CASSRDIGGYTF
TRBD2	TRBJ2-3	15	TRBV6-5	-	TGTGCCAGCAGTTACGGCGGGAGAGACACAGATACGCGGTATTTT	CASSYGGRDTDTRYF
-	TRBJ1-2	13	TRBV19	-	TGTGCCAGTAGTCTCAGGGCCCCCTATGGCTACACCTTC	CASSLRAPYGYTF
TRBD1	TRBJ1-4	15	TRBV4-2	-	TGTGCCAGCAGCCAGGCCGGGGACAGGGGTGAAAAACTGTTTTTT	CASSQAGDRGEKLFF
TRBD1	TRBJ2-7	16	TRBV11-2	-	TGTGCCAGCAGCCCACGCTCGGGGACAGGGTCCTACGAGCAGTACTTC	CASSPRSGTGSYEQYF
TRBD1	TRBJ2-3	18	TRBV27	-	TGTGCCAGCAGGGCGGACAGGGCACTAGCCTCCAGAGGTGATACGCAGTATTTT	CASRADRALASRGDTQYF
TRBD2	TRBJ2-1	14	TRBV2	-	TGTGCCAGCATTAATAGCGGGCCACGACAGAGGCAGTTCTTC	CASINSGPRQRQFF
TRBD2	TRBJ2-7	17	TRBV7-9	once	TGTGCCAGCAGCCAAACCCGGGCTAGCGGGAGGGCCTACGAGCAGTACTTC	CASSQTRASGRAYEQYF
TRBD1	TRBJ1-6	17	TRBV11-1	-	TGTGCCAGCAGCTTAAGCCCCTTCGGGGACAGTAATTCACCCCTCCACTTT	CASSLSPFGDSNSPLHF
TRBD2	TRBJ2-1	15	TRBV6-1	-	TGTGCCAGCACTAGTAGCGGGAGCTCCTACAATGAGCAGTTCTTC	CASTSSGSSYNEQFF
-	TRBJ2-1	18	TRBV7-9	-	TGTGCCAGCAGCTTACCGGGTCTAGCGCAGAACTCCTACAATGAGCAGTTCTTC	CASSLPGLAQNSYNEQFF
-	TRBJ1-1	13	TRBV10-1	-	TGCGCCAGCAGTGACAGGGGAGCCACTGAAGCTTTCTTT	CASSDRGATEAFF
TRBD1	TRBJ2-7	15	TRBV18	few	TGTGCCAGCTCACCTTCGGCGGACAGGGAGGCTTGGCAGTACTTC	CASSPSADREAWQYF
-	TRBJ2-3	16	TRBV18	-	TGTGCCAGCTCACCAAGGGGAAAGACAGGCACAGATACGCAGTATTTT	CASSPRGKTGTDTQYF
TRBD2	TRBJ2-5	16	TRBV5-6	-	TGTGCCAGCAGGTTTGGTCTAGCGGGAGTAGCAGAGACCCAGTACTTC	CASRFGLAGVAETQYF
TRBD1	TRBJ2-7	14	TRBV9	once	TGTGCCAGCAGCGTAGACGGGACAGGGTACGAGCAGTACTTC	CASSVDGTGYEQYF
TRBD1	TRBJ1-4	16	TRBV5-1	-	TGCGCCAGCAGCCCTGGACAGGGTTCGGCTAATGAAAAACTGTTTTTT	CASSPGQGSANEKLFF
-	TRBJ1-1	15	TRBV30	few	TGTGCCTGGAGTAGCCTCCACAGGAGGAACACTGAAGCTTTCTTT	CAWSSLHRRNTEAFF
TRBD1	TRBJ1-4	17	TRBV5-1	-	TGCGCCAGCAGCCTCCCGGGACAGATCCCAACTAATGAAAAACTGTTTTTT	CASSLPGQIPTNEKLFF
-	TRBJ1-1	15	TRBV28	-	TGTGCCAGCAGCCCCACAGGTTTTCGAAACCGTGAAGCTTTCTTT	CASSPTGFRNREAFF
TRBD2	TRBJ2-2	17	TRBV27	-	TGTGCCAGCAGTTCCTCGGGACTAGCGGGAACCACCGGGGAGCTGTTTTTT	CASSSSGLAGTTGELFF
-	TRBJ2-7	13	TRBV19	-	TGTGCCACCTCAACAGGGTACCCCTACGAGCAGTACTTC	CATSTGYPYEQYF
-	TRBJ2-3	15	TRBV5-1	-	TGCGCCAGCATGGAATGGACTCTCAGCCCAGATACGCAGTATTTT	CASMEWTLSPDTQYF
TRBD1	TRBJ1-5	13	TRBV6-6	few	TGTGCCACCACTGGACAGGGCAATCAGCCCCAGCATTTT	CATTGQGNQPQHF
TRBD2	TRBJ2-1	12	TRBV6-6	-	TGTGCCAGCACCTATAGCGGGGCTGAGCAGTTCTTC	CASTYSGAEQFF
-	TRBJ2-1	13	TRBV5-1	-	TGCGCCAGCAGCTTGGATCAATACAATGAGCAGTTCTTC	CASSLDQYNEQFF